A selection of T cell receptor beta chains follows, all from one sample in a study of PD-L1 blockade in urothelial cancer. TCRdb keeps only in-frame clones here, not all; method: immunoSEQ multiplex PCR. The profile shows more than 40,000 clones, about 83% of them singletons. Material: PBMCs, obtained around atezolizumab (anti-PD-L1) treatment. These receptors were obtained from a man aged 55 to 70 with urothelial cancer. CDR3s include the opening cysteine and the closing phenylalanine or tryptophan. D genes are given only for firm matches. Only some rows state a clone size, as once, few, many or a class for expanded clones.

clone_size cdr3_length d_call j_call v_call cdr3_nt cdr3_aa
- 15 TRBD1 TRBJ1-4 TRBV5-1 TGCGCCAGCAGCGCCGGGACAGGGTGGGGTGAAAAACTGTTTTTT CASSAGTGWGEKLFF
- 13 - TRBJ2-5 TRBV6-5 TGTGCCAGCAGTTACTCGGGAGCGGAGACCCAGTACTTC CASSYSGAETQYF
- 15 - TRBJ2-7 TRBV6-1 TGTGCCAGCAGTGAACCCAGTGGAGGTCCCTACGAGCAGTACTTC CASSEPSGGPYEQYF
- 15 - TRBJ1-1 TRBV2 TGTGCCAGCAGTGCATCGTGGGGGGGTCGTACTGAAGCTTTCTTT CASSASWGGRTEAFF
- 17 - TRBJ2-7 TRBV21-1 TGTGCCAGCATTAAGAGACAGACCTTATCTTTTACCTACGAGCAGTACTTC CASIKRQTLSFTYEQYF
few 11 TRBD1 TRBJ2-7 TRBV11-1 TGTGCCAGCCAACAGGGGTACGAGCAGTACTTC CASQQGYEQYF
- 17 TRBD2 TRBJ2-6 TRBV2 TGTGCCAGCAGTCCGGGACTAGCGGTTCCCGGGGCCAACGTCCTGACTTTC CASSPGLAVPGANVLTF
- 14 - TRBJ2-5 TRBV28 TGTGCCAGCAGTTCAACCCCGGGCGGGGAGACCCAGTACTTC CASSSTPGGETQYF
- 14 - TRBJ2-7 TRBV21-1 TGTGCCAGCAGCATGACTAGCGGGGAGTACGTGCAGTACTTC CASSMTSGEYVQYF
- 14 TRBD1 TRBJ2-7 TRBV6-1 TGTGCCAGTAGTGAACAGGGACAGTCCTACGAGCAGTACTTC CASSEQGQSYEQYF
- 15 TRBD1 TRBJ1-2 TRBV7-8 TGTGCCAGCAGCAAGTGGACAGGGGGAAAATCCGGCTACACCTTC CASSKWTGGKSGYTF
- 16 TRBD1 TRBJ2-5 TRBV30 TGTGCCTGGAGTCGAGGGACAGGGAGGGAGAGAGAGACCCAGTACTTC CAWSRGTGRERETQYF
- 14 TRBD2 TRBJ2-7 TRBV28 TGTGCCAGCAGTAGGACTAGCGGGGGGGCGAAGCAGTACTTC CASSRTSGGAKQYF